A single TCR beta chain is shown here with its context. The antigen is unknown. The sample is drawn from a study of cytotoxic CD8 clonotypes in ibrutinib-treated CLL. In the study overall: IGHV unmutated roughly 17; relapsed/refractory about a dozen; treatment-naive about 15. A median approximately 12 months of treatment, range 6 to 36, preceded the collection of response samples.

Broader study findings: Clonality was higher at baseline than in age-matched healthy donors and tracked circulating CD8+ T-cell counts.

The CDR3 sequence is 11 residues long. Between the trimmed V and J ends, which lost 2 bases and 4 bases, there was a span of 3 bases. The germline gives CDR1 SQVTM, CDR2 ANQGSEA. Target depth was 1 in 200,000 to 1 in 1 million T cells, about 10x per clonotype. Using immunoSEQ multiplex PCR, the repertoire was profiled, and TCRdb retains in-frame clones only, with some absent. Of hundreds of thousands of clones in the sample, roughly 70% were seen once. J is TRBJ2-1 and V is TRBV29-1, with unresolved D. The source material was PBMCs, sampled after 24 months of ibrutinib treatment. The sequence came from a human donor with chronic lymphocytic leukemia. CDR3 nucleotides: TGCAGCGTTGAATGGTACAATGAGCAGTTCTTC. Translating gives CSVEWYNEQFF.